This T cell receptor (beta chain) was retrieved from a study of cytomegalovirus exposure and HLA in healthy donors. Study-level information: Tens of millions of unique TCRs from HLA-typed donors were held in an early data release.

The germline V gene has CDR1 LGHNT and CDR2 FRNRAP. This CDR3 is built from 14 residues. PCR primers comprised 60 Vbeta and 13 Jbeta primers. Measured with immunoSEQ multiplex PCR; TCRdb has only the in-frame clones, and not every one. The data hold around 75,000 clones, with approximately 80% observed a single time. The study's findings and limits: In an earlier analysis, most TCR beta V segments were productive about 87% or about 30% of the time. Follow-up analysis seemed to connect common viral pathogens with several of the most significant clusters identified.

A remark on this clone: Antigen unknown. One end of the junction does not line up with germline, which may come from a read error. The identical CDR3 is also encoded by other nucleotide sequences in the sample.

The sequence was obtained from a middle-aged man in good health and CMV-seronegative. The specimen was PBMCs. V and J are TRBV12-5 and TRBJ1-5; D is perhaps TRBD1 (5 bases). CDR3 in DNA: TGTGCCAGTGGCCTGGGGCTTAGCAATCAGCCCCAGCATTTT. It is translated as CASGLGLSNQPQHF.